The TCR beta chain under discussion was sequenced for a study of tissue T cells after allogeneic stem cell transplantation. Data came from immunoSEQ multiplex PCR; TCRdb stores just in-frame clones and leaves some out. This sample yields roughly 5,000 clones, of which 46% are seen a single time; roughly 3.2% belongs to the top ten. Points on this clone: The germline and genes are mouse ones. The read finishes 1 residue shy of the CDR3 end, and the germline J gene is used to complete it.

Deletions cut 3 bases from V and 4 bases from J, with 12 bases between. In germline, CDR1 is KGHPV, CDR2 FQNQEV (reference sequence). The CDR3 consists of 14 residues. Documented time point: mouse harvest day 7 after allogeneic transplant. Mouse grafts combined 10^7 T-cell-depleted bone marrow cells with 10^6 splenic CD5+ T cells. Tissues came from B6→BALB/c major-mismatch GVHD mice at day 7 or 14. The TCR sequence derives from a female BALB/c mouse given C57BL/6 T cells with graft-versus-host disease after an allogeneic hematopoietic cell transplant. The rearrangement joins TRBV26 to TRBJ1-1; D perhaps matches TRBD1 (6 bases). Sequencing was performed on skin. CDR3 residues: CASSLRRGGTEVFF. Incomplete CDR3 DNA: TGTGCCAGCAGTCTCCGCAGGGGAGGCACAGAAGTCTTC.